The rows below give T cell receptor beta chains drawn from one sample of a study of PD-L1 blockade in urothelial cancer. Sequenced by immunoSEQ multiplex PCR; TCRdb stores in-frame clones only, minus some. The data show some 76,000 clones, 70% to 90% seen once. This sample comprised PBMCs, obtained around atezolizumab (anti-PD-L1) treatment. These receptors all stem from a man aged 60 to 69 with urothelial cancer. CDR3s include the opening cysteine and the closing phenylalanine or tryptophan. The D gene is left open where the match is weak. Clone size is shown for a subset of rows, as once, few, many or a class of expanded clone.

cdr3_length j_call d_call v_call clone_size cdr3_nt cdr3_aa
12 TRBJ1-4 - TRBV28 - TGTGCCAGCAGTCCACCGACAGCTAATACGTTTTTT CASSPPTANTFF
12 TRBJ1-1 - TRBV6-5 few TGTGAGGCGGGGGAAATGAACACTGAAGCTTTCTTT CEAGEMNTEAFF
17 TRBJ1-2 - TRBV18 - TGTGCCAGCTCACCAACTGGAGTCGGCGGGGAGAACTATGGCTACACCTTC CASSPTGVGGENYGYTF
17 TRBJ2-3 - TRBV11-3 - TGTGCCAGCAGCTTAGGGGGCAAGTCCACCCGCGCGGATACGCAGTATTTT CASSLGGKSTRADTQYF
13 TRBJ1-2 - TRBV25-1 - TGTGCCAGCAGTGACGAACGCGGCTATGGCTACACCTTC CASSDERGYGYTF
12 TRBJ1-2 - TRBV30 - TGTGCCTGGACCGGGGGTGACTATGGCTACACCTTC CAWTGGDYGYTF
13 TRBJ2-7 TRBD1 TRBV7-8 once TGTGCCAGCAGCTTGGGACAGGGTTTCGAGCAGTACTTC CASSLGQGFEQYF
18 TRBJ1-2 TRBD1 TRBV27 - TGTGCCAGCAGTCTGAAACCCAATCAGGACAGGGACGGTCATGGCTACACCTTC CASSLKPNQDRDGHGYTF
13 TRBJ1-2 TRBD1 TRBV7-9 - TGTGCCAGCAGTCCCAGGGGGCAGTGGGGCTACACCTTC CASSPRGQWGYTF
16 TRBJ1-5 TRBD1 TRBV7-9 - TGTGCCAGCAGCGGTCCCGGGACAGGGGAGAATCAGCCCCAGCATTTT CASSGPGTGENQPQHF
14 TRBJ2-3 TRBD2 TRBV25-1 - TGTGCCAGCAGTGGCGGGGGTCTCACAGATACGCAGTATTTT CASSGGGLTDTQYF
17 TRBJ2-6 TRBD2 TRBV13 - TGTGCCAGCAGCTTCGGACTAGCGGGCTCTGGGGCCAACGTCCTGACTTTC CASSFGLAGSGANVLTF
11 TRBJ1-3 - TRBV2 once TGTGCCAGCAGTGATCGGAACACCATATATTTT CASSDRNTIYF
16 TRBJ1-5 TRBD1 TRBV5-4 - TGTGCCAGCAGCACGGGGGGGACAGGGGGCTTTCAGCCCCAGCATTTT CASSTGGTGGFQPQHF
14 TRBJ1-2 - TRBV18 - TGTGCCAGCTCACTCAGAACAGGGTACTATGGCTACACCTTC CASSLRTGYYGYTF
18 TRBJ2-2 TRBD2 TRBV7-8 once TGTGCCAGCAGCTTAGCAGCCCGGACTAGCGCGCGTACCGGGGAGCTGTTTTTT CASSLAARTSARTGELFF
14 TRBJ2-1 - TRBV6-5 - TGTGCCAGCAGTTTCTTACACTCCTACAATGAGCAGTTCTTC CASSFLHSYNEQFF
15 TRBJ1-5 TRBD1 TRBV7-9 - TGTGCCAGCAGCTTAGGGCAGGGGGCTGGTCAGCCCCAGCATTTT CASSLGQGAGQPQHF
15 TRBJ1-2 TRBD1 TRBV27 - TGTGCCAGCAGTTTAGCAGGGGGCCCCAACTATGGCTACACCTTC CASSLAGGPNYGYTF
16 TRBJ2-3 TRBD2 TRBV5-8 - TGTGCCAGCAGCTCCAGACTAGCGGGAAGCACAGATACGCAGTATTTT CASSSRLAGSTDTQYF
13 TRBJ2-1 - TRBV6-4 - TGTGCCAGCAGTATTCAGGCGTCCAATGAGCAGTTCTTC CASSIQASNEQFF
15 TRBJ2-7 TRBD2 TRBV6-5 - TGTGCCAGCCACCCGGGAGGGAGGGTAGGGTACGAGCAGTACTTC CASHPGGRVGYEQYF
15 TRBJ2-2 TRBD2 TRBV5-4 - TGTGCCAGCAGCTTGTGGTCTAGCGGGGGAACGGAGCTGTTTTTT CASSLWSSGGTELFF
15 TRBJ2-2 TRBD1 TRBV6-6 - TGTGCCAGCAGGAGCGGTACAGGGGTTGGCGGGGAGCTGTTTTTT CASRSGTGVGGELFF
15 TRBJ2-7 TRBD1 TRBV29-1 - TGCAGCGTGGGCGATGGGACAGGGGTTAGCCACGAGCAGTACTTC CSVGDGTGVSHEQYF
14 TRBJ2-2 TRBD1 TRBV30 - TGTGCCTCCGGGACAGGGATTGAAACCGGGGAGCTGTTTTTT CASGTGIETGELFF
20 TRBJ2-2 TRBD2 TRBV19 - TGTGCCAGTAGACGCTTACTTACCGCTAGCGGGAGCCCGAACACCGGGGAGCTGTTTTTT CASRRLLTASGSPNTGELFF
18 TRBJ1-1 TRBD1 TRBV27 - TGTGCCAGCAGACAAAAAGCCGGGACAGGGGGGTTGAACACTGAAGCTTTCTTT CASRQKAGTGGLNTEAFF
12 TRBJ2-7 - TRBV6-6 - TGTGCCAGCAGTTACACCCTAAACGAGCAGTACTTC CASSYTLNEQYF
15 TRBJ2-7 TRBD2 TRBV19 few TGTGCCAGTAGTATTTCGGGAGGGGGACAATACGAGCAGTACTTC CASSISGGGQYEQYF
16 TRBJ2-7 - TRBV6-5 - TGTGCCAGCAGTTACTCGATGGGAGCGCCGTCCTACGAGCAGTACTTC CASSYSMGAPSYEQYF
14 TRBJ1-5 TRBD1 TRBV4-3 - TGCGCCAGCAGCCAGGACAGGGGATGGCAGCCCCAGCATTTT CASSQDRGWQPQHF
17 TRBJ1-5 - TRBV19 - TGTGCCAGTAGTATTTCGAAGTACAGGGTAAGCAATCAGCCCCAGCATTTT CASSISKYRVSNQPQHF
14 TRBJ1-1 - TRBV29-1 - TGCAGCGGTGCGCCCTATTCATTGAACACTGAAGCTTTCTTT CSGAPYSLNTEAFF
17 TRBJ1-6 - TRBV4-1 once TGCGCCAGCAGCCAGATCTTCCTGCCGGGGTATAATTCACCCCTCCACTTT CASSQIFLPGYNSPLHF
15 TRBJ2-3 TRBD2 TRBV11-2 - TGTGCCAGCAGCTCCTGGACTAGCGGTGCAGATACGCAGTATTTT CASSSWTSGADTQYF
15 TRBJ2-5 TRBD1 TRBV6-1 - TGTGCCGAGGGCGGGCAGGGGGCTAACCAAGAGACCCAGTACTTC CAEGGQGANQETQYF
19 TRBJ2-7 TRBD1 TRBV19 - TGTGCCAGTAGTATAGATCCCGAAAGACAGGGGGTTGACTCCTACGAGCAGTACTTC CASSIDPERQGVDSYEQYF
11 TRBJ2-7 - TRBV13 - TGTGCCAGCAGCCTATCTCACGAGCAGTACTTC CASSLSHEQYF
14 TRBJ2-1 TRBD1 TRBV11-3 - TGTGCCAGCAGCTCGGGACAGGGAAGGAATGAGCAGTTCTTC CASSSGQGRNEQFF
15 TRBJ1-1 TRBD1 TRBV6-6 - TGTGCCAGCAGTTACACGACAGGGGGCCTTGGTGAAGCTTTCTTT CASSYTTGGLGEAFF
14 TRBJ1-1 - TRBV5-1 - TGCGCCAGCAGCTTGGACTCCTACGGCACTGAAGCTTTCTTT CASSLDSYGTEAFF
12 TRBJ1-2 - TRBV30 once TGTGCCTGGAATTTAGGGGCACACCGAACACACTTC CAWNLGAHRTHF
14 TRBJ2-7 - TRBV6-5 - TGTGCCAGCAGTTCCGTCACACAAACCTACGAGCAGTACTTC CASSSVTQTYEQYF
14 TRBJ2-2 - TRBV11-3 - TGTGCCAGCAGCTTAGGGGGGGTCGCCGGGGAGCTGTTTTTT CASSLGGVAGELFF
18 TRBJ2-6 TRBD1 TRBV29-1 - TGCAGCGTTGAAGACTCGGGACAGGGGACCTCCGGGGCCAACGTCCTGACTTTC CSVEDSGQGTSGANVLTF
16 TRBJ2-3 - TRBV7-9 - TGTGCCAGCAGCTTAGCGGGGGGGCCTGGCACAGATACGCAGTATTTT CASSLAGGPGTDTQYF
16 TRBJ2-1 TRBD2 TRBV10-1 - TGCGCCAGCAGTGAGGGGACTAGCGGGAGCTACAATGAGCAGTTCTTC CASSEGTSGSYNEQFF
19 TRBJ2-3 TRBD2 TRBV5-6 - TGTGCCAGCAGCAAAAAGCGGACTAGCGGGGGCCTAATCACAGATACGCAGTATTTT CASSKKRTSGGLITDTQYF
15 TRBJ2-1 TRBD2 TRBV7-6 - TGTGCCAGCAGCTTAACGGGGGGAAATGTCGATGAGCAGTTCTTC CASSLTGGNVDEQFF
18 TRBJ2-3 - TRBV7-9 - TGTGCCAGCAGCCAAGATGGAGGCGGACAGATTTCCACAGATACGCAGTATTTT CASSQDGGGQISTDTQYF
16 TRBJ2-3 TRBD2 TRBV2 - TGTGCCAGCAGTGAAGGGTGGCTAGCGGGGACAGATACGCAGTATTTT CASSEGWLAGTDTQYF
11 TRBJ2-3 - TRBV28 - TGTGCCAGCAGTGCGGGGTATACGCAGTATTTT CASSAGYTQYF
19 TRBJ1-2 TRBD1 TRBV4-1 once TGCGCCAGCAGCCAAGGGAGGGCGGAAAGGACAGGGGCTGGCTATGGCTACACCTTC CASSQGRAERTGAGYGYTF